The TCR beta chain under discussion was sequenced for a study of T-cell reconstitution after alpha-beta-depleted transplantation in children. Preparation of the TCRbeta library was carried out with unique molecular identifiers. TCRdb re-analysed the PCR reads in MiXCR, keeping a single row per CDR3 protein. The sample yields roughly 100,000 distinct CDR3 sequences, more than 7% seen once. CDR1 is SGHRS and CDR2 is YFSETQ in the germline V gene. V was trimmed by 0 bases and J by 6 bases, leaving 18 bases between them. This CDR3 is built from 17 residues. This clonotype was observed at least ten times. The chain has TRBV5-1 and TRBJ2-2, with D possibly called TRBD1 or TRBD2 (5 bases each). The source was PBMCs from the stem cell graft donor, collected from the stem cell graft. This sequence was found in a human donor who donated a stem cell graft to a child with congenital amegakaryocytic thrombocytopenia. For the CDR3, the DNA is TGCGCCAGCAGCTTGGCTCCCGGTCATGGGGACGCCGGGGAGCTGTTTTTT. This gives the protein CASSLAPGHGDAGELFF.